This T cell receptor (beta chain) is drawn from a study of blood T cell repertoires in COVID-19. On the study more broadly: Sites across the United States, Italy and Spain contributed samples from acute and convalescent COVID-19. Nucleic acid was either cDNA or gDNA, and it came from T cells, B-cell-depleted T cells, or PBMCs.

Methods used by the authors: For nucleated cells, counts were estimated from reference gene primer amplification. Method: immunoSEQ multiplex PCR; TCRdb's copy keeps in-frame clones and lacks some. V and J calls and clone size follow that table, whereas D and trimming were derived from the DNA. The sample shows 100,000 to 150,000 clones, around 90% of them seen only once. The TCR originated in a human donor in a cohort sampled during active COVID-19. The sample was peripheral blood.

The CDR3 nucleotides are TGCAGCGTTGAAAAACGGGACACAGATACGCAGTATTTT. Translated: CSVEKRDTDTQYF. The chain carries TRBV29-1 and TRBJ2-3; weak D call: TRBD2 (5 bases). V lost 2 bases, J lost 2 bases, and 8 bases lay in between. Germline values: CDR1 SQVTM, CDR2 ANQGSEA. This CDR3 region has 13 residues.